The 7 T cell receptor beta chains reported below all come from one sample, sequenced in a study of blood T cell repertoires in COVID-19. Clones were sequenced by immunoSEQ multiplex PCR, and TCRdb holds only the in-frame ones, with some missing. Found here are about 480,000 clones, roughly 90% of them singletons; the top ten hold approximately 1.8%. Sequencing was performed on PBMCs or T cells enriched from blood (not recorded which). Every receptor here comes from a woman between 40 and 50 years old who had recovered from COVID-19.

The chain is built from TRBV2 and TRBJ2-7; no firm D call. Germline assignment: CDR1 SNHLY and CDR2 FYNNEI. This CDR3 spans 13 amino acids. The ends were cut back, 0 bases at V and 3 bases at J, with 6 bases in the middle. In DNA, the CDR3 is TGTGCCAGCAGTGAAGCAGCTTTCTACGAGCAGTACTTC. It yields the protein CASSEAAFYEQYF.

The J gene is TRBJ1-2, the V gene TRBV6-2 or TRBV6-3; D is possibly TRBD1 (5 bases). Trimming stripped 8 bases from V and 6 bases from J, with 16 bases between. Per the germline V gene, CDR1 is MNHEY and CDR2 is SVGEGT. The CDR3 loop spans 13 amino acids. As DNA, the CDR3 is TGTGCCAGCGGTTGGCAGGGATCACATGGCTACACCTTC. It specifies CASGWQGSHGYTF.

In this sample, this clone turned up a few times. V and J are TRBV29-1 and TRBJ1-1; perhaps TRBD1 as D (6 bases). CDR3 length equals 14 residues. CDR1 and CDR2 from the germline V gene are SQVTM and ANQGSEA. Trimming left V 7 bases short and J 3 bases short, with 18 bases between. The CDR3 region is CSETTGSGDTEAFF. The CDR3 coding sequence is TGCAGCGAAACGACAGGTTCTGGGGACACTGAAGCTTTCTTT.

The rearrangement uses TRBV18 and TRBJ2-4, with D possibly matching TRBD1 (6 bases). Germline CDR1 reads KGHSH; CDR2 reads LQKENI. V dropped 4 bases and J dropped 0 bases, with 13 bases sitting between them. The CDR3 sequence is 16 residues long. For the CDR3, the DNA is TGTGCCAGCTCACGGACAGCAACTCTAGCCAAAAACATTCAGTACTTC. Its protein product is CASSRTATLAKNIQYF.

The gene calls are TRBV4-1 and TRBJ1-6; TRBD1 matches 7 bases. The CDR3 covers 18 residues. After removal of 6 bases from V and 7 bases from J, the junction contained 18 bases not matched to a gene. Germline CDR1 MGHRA, CDR2 YSYEKL. CDR3 sequence: CASRTTPQGEGLNSPLHF. CDR3 bases: TGCGCCAGCAGGACGACTCCGCAGGGGGAAGGGTTGAATTCACCCCTCCACTTT.

This chain uses TRBV27 with TRBJ2-6; 9 positions agree with TRBD2. From germline, CDR1 is MNHEY and CDR2 SMNVEV (reference sequence). The CDR3 consists of 21 residues. The V and J ends lost 3 bases and 0 bases, in that order; junction bases with no gene match: 15. CDR3 nucleotides: TGTGCCAGCAGTTTTAAGCATCATGGCGGGAGGGCTTCCTCTGGGGCCAACGTCCTGACTTTC. Protein product: CASSFKHHGGRASSGANVLTF. The variable domain in full, completed from reference TRBV27 and TRBJ2-6, reads EAQVTQNPRYLITVTGKKLTVTCSQNMNHEYMSWYRQDPGLGLRQIYYSMNVEVTDKGDVPEGYKVSRKEKRNFPLILESPSPNQTSLYFCASSFKHHGGRASSGANVLTFGAGSRLTVL.

The V call is TRBV7-2, the J call TRBJ1-2, with 7 positions matching TRBD1. From germline, CDR1 is SGHTA and CDR2 FQGNSA. The CDR3 contains 12 residues. V shed 6 bases and J 6 bases; nucleotides not matched to a gene: 4. The CDR3 coding sequence is TGTGCCAGCAGTCGAGGGACAGATGGCTACACCTTC. Encoded protein: CASSRGTDGYTF.